What follows are 26 T cell receptor beta chains derived from one specimen sequenced in a study of cytomegalovirus exposure and HLA in healthy donors. 13 Jbeta primers and 60 Vbeta primers were used for the PCR. The method was immunoSEQ multiplex PCR; TCRdb's version includes in-frame clones alone and lacks a portion of them. The data contain roughly 190,000 clones, roughly 13% of them singletons. Specimen: PBMCs. These receptors originate from a middle-aged man in good health and CMV-seropositive.

This clone showed up just a few times. The chain employs TRBV6-1 and TRBJ2-2; D not resolved. The germline V gene encodes CDR1 MNHNS and CDR2 SASEGT. Trimming stripped 4 bases from V and 3 bases from J, with 9 bases between. CDR3 length equals 14 residues. Written as DNA, the CDR3 is TGTGCCAGCAGTGCACTCGCGGACACCGGGGAGCTGTTTTTT. It is translated as CASSALADTGELFF.

J is TRBJ2-3 and V is TRBV4-1; a weak D match, TRBD2 (7 bases). Germline values: CDR1 MGHRA, CDR2 YSYEKL. This CDR3 spans 12 amino acids. Trimming removed 1 base at V and 11 bases at J, with 10 bases between. This chain's CDR3 is CASSQGGGRQYF. DNA of the CDR3: TGCGCCAGCAGCCAAGGGGGGGGCAGGCAGTATTTT.

V gene TRBV4-1 combines with J gene TRBJ2-7, with D tentatively TRBD1 (5 bases). V dropped 3 bases and J dropped 6 bases, with 15 bases sitting between them. Germline-derived CDR1 and CDR2 are MGHRA and YSYEKL. This CDR3 is 14 amino acids long. CDR3 sequence: CASSQQPGSAEQYV. CDR3 nucleotide sequence: TGCGCCAGCAGCCAGCAACCAGGGTCTGCCGAGCAGTACGTC.

The table lists this clone with a few counts. The chain couples TRBV6-5 to TRBJ2-2; TRBD1 agrees at 7 bases. CDR3 length: 16 amino acids. Germline assignment: CDR1 MNHEY and CDR2 SVGAGI. J gave up 6 bases and V 2 bases, and 9 bases lay outside the gene matches. CDR3 coding DNA: TGTGCCAGCAGTTACCATGACAGGGAAAACGCCGGGGAGCTGTTTTTT. Translating it yields CASSYHDRENAGELFF.

The genes are TRBV9 and TRBJ1-1; 7 positions match TRBD1. The CDR3 spans 15 residues. V trimming: 0 bases; J trimming: 11 bases; junction bases outside the gene matches: 13. Germline V gene data show CDR1 as SGDLS and CDR2 as YYNGEE. Here the CDR3 DNA reads TGTGCCAGCAGCGTAGGAGCCCAGGGGGGATTGGAGGCTTTCTTT. Amino acids: CASSVGAQGGLEAFF.

V is TRBV15 and J is TRBJ2-5, with D possibly TRBD1 on 5 matching bases. The J call may be incorrect, as the DNA end agrees better with TRBJ2-7. Germline-derived CDR1 and CDR2 are LNHNV and YYDKDF (reference sequence). The CDR3 runs 16 residues. The CDR3 spells CATSRTWGKGTYEQYF. The CDR3 DNA reads TGTGCCACCAGCAGAACCTGGGGCAAGGGTACCTACGAGCAGTACTTC.

This clone appeared a few times. The rearrangement links TRBV6-6 to TRBJ1-1; tentatively, D is TRBD1 (6 bases). Between the trimmed V and J ends, which lost 6 bases and 0 bases, there was a span of 8 bases. The CDR3 sequence is 13 residues long. CDR1 MNHNY and CDR2 SVGAGI come from the germline V gene (reference sequence). CDR3 loop: CASRTGLNTEAFF. DNA for the CDR3: TGTGCCAGCAGGACAGGCCTGAACACTGAAGCTTTCTTT.

The chain employs TRBV9 and TRBJ2-1; 7 bases are a match to TRBD1. This CDR3 region has 13 residues. Per germline, CDR1 SGDLS and CDR2 YYNGEE. V shed 0 bases, J shed 7 bases, and the junction held 1 base outside the gene matches. The CDR3: CASSVVQGNEQFF. The CDR3 region has the DNA TGTGCCAGCAGCGTAGTACAGGGGAATGAGCAGTTCTTC.

This clone has a handful of counts. The chain couples TRBV19 to TRBJ2-3, with 7 bases aligning to TRBD1. The germline gives CDR1 LNHDA, CDR2 SQIVND (reference sequence). The CDR3 loop spans 13 amino acids. V was pared by 4 bases and J by 4 bases, with 2 bases of the junction left unmatched. CDR3 loop: CASSNRGADTQYF. The CDR3 DNA reads TGTGCCAGTAGTAACAGGGGAGCAGATACGCAGTATTTT.

The J gene is TRBJ1-6, the V gene TRBV9, with D perhaps TRBD1 (5 bases). Germline V gene data show CDR1 as SGDLS and CDR2 as YYNGEE. V gave up 4 bases and J gave up 2 bases, with 13 bases separating them. The CDR3 runs to 16 residues. CDR3 bases: TGTGCCAGCAGCCCCGACGTAGGGGCCTATAATTCACCCCTCCACTTT. Encoded protein: CASSPDVGAYNSPLHF.

This clone showed up just a few times. The chain carries TRBV4-3 and TRBJ1-6; no firm D call. Trimming removed 5 bases at V and 7 bases at J, with 9 bases between. The CDR3 length is 13 residues. Per germline, CDR1 LGHNA and CDR2 YSLEER. CDR3 bases: TGCGCCAGCAGCGGCGGGCGGAATTCACCCCTCCACTTT. This encodes CASSGGRNSPLHF.

The chain couples TRBV7-8 to TRBJ1-1; TRBD1 matches at 11 bases. V lost 4 bases to trimming and J lost 6 bases; unmatched junction nucleotides: 4. Looked up from germline, CDR1 is SGHVS and CDR2 is FQNEAQ. CDR3 size: 14 residues. CDR3 DNA: TGTGCCAGCAGCTGGGGACAGGGGGAGTCTGAAGCTTTCTTT. This codes for CASSWGQGESEAFF.

V gene TRBV27 combines with J gene TRBJ2-3, with TRBD2 matching over 7 bases. There are 15 residues in the CDR3. V shed 3 bases and J 2 bases; nucleotides not matched to a gene: 5. Germline V gene data show CDR1 as MNHEY and CDR2 as SMNVEV (reference sequence). CDR3 in DNA: TGTGCCAGCAGTTTGGCAGCGGGGTACACAGATACGCAGTATTTT. It is translated as CASSLAAGYTDTQYF.

In its sample, this clone was seen a few times. The V and J genes are TRBV7-2 and TRBJ2-1; possible D gene TRBD2, 6 bases. Trimming took off 5 bases at V and 4 bases at J, with 9 bases between the two ends. CDR3 length equals 13 residues. The germline V gene has CDR1 SGHTA and CDR2 FQGNSA. CDR3 sequence: CASSAGGYNEQFF. The CDR3 DNA reads as TGTGCCAGCAGCGCCGGGGGTTACAATGAGCAGTTCTTC.

This clone was seen a handful of times. The rearrangement uses TRBV2 and TRBJ2-7; D call uncertain. This CDR3 contains 11 residues. Trimming cost V 4 bases and J 2 bases, with 3 bases left between them. CDR1 SNHLY and CDR2 FYNNEI come from the germline V gene. The CDR3 loop is CASSVAYEQYF. The CDR3, as DNA: TGTGCCAGCAGTGTAGCCTACGAGCAGTACTTC.

There are a few counts of this clone. The chain links TRBV6-1 to TRBJ1-5, with 7 bases aligning to TRBD1. The germline V gene encodes CDR1 MNHNS and CDR2 SASEGT. V shed 8 bases and J 3 bases; nucleotides not matched to a gene: 4. CDR3 length equals 13 residues. The CDR3 is CASAGQLNQPQHF. The CDR3 nucleotides read TGTGCCAGCGCGGGACAGCTCAATCAGCCCCAGCATTTT.

The J gene is TRBJ1-5, the V gene TRBV30, with 11 bases identical to TRBD1. Germline lookup yields CDR1 GTSNPN and CDR2 SVGIG (reference sequence). CDR3 length equals 15 residues. Unmatched junction bases numbered 12, after V lost 8 bases and J lost 6 bases. CDR3 amino acids: CAAKPGTGGSQPQHF. CDR3 bases: TGTGCCGCCAAGCCTGGGACAGGGGGAAGTCAGCCCCAGCATTTT. Full variable domain (outside the CDR3, taken from reference TRBV30 and TRBJ1-5): SQTIHQWPATLVQPVGSPLSLECTVEGTSNPNLYWYRQAAGRGLQLLFYSVGIGQISSEVPQNLSASRPQDRQFILSSKKLLLSDSGFYLCAAKPGTGGSQPQHFGDGTRLSIL.

The V and J genes are TRBV5-1 and TRBJ1-1, with TRBD1 matching 8 bases. CDR3 size: 14 residues. In germline, CDR1 is SGHRS, CDR2 YFSETQ. Unmatched junction bases numbered 6, after V lost 4 bases and J lost 4 bases. CDR3 sequence reads: CASSSGQGVTEAFF. The CDR3 bases are TGCGCCAGCAGCAGCGGACAGGGTGTCACTGAAGCTTTCTTT.

This clone was seen a handful of times. V is TRBV5-8 and J is TRBJ1-1; the match to TRBD1 covers 7 bases. V lost 0 bases, J lost 4 bases, and 6 bases stayed unmatched. This CDR3 has 15 residues. In germline, CDR1 is SGHTS, CDR2 YDEGEE. The CDR3 here is CASSLVGQRSTEAFF. The CDR3 bases are TGTGCCAGCAGCTTGGTGGGACAGAGATCCACTGAAGCTTTCTTT.

This clone was counted between two and nine times. The chain carries TRBV5-6 and TRBJ1-5, with 7 bases matching TRBD1. This CDR3 region has 16 residues. CDR1 SGHDT and CDR2 YYEEEE come from the germline V gene. V shed 0 bases and J 0 bases; nucleotides not matched to a gene: 3. CDR3: CASSLGDRHSNQPQHF. CDR3 DNA: TGTGCCAGCAGCTTGGGGGACAGACATAGCAATCAGCCCCAGCATTTT.

The chain combines TRBV29-1 with TRBJ2-1; D might be TRBD1 (6 bases). The CDR3 has 12 amino acids. The V gene lost 6 bases and the J gene lost 4 bases, with 10 bases spanning the gap. Germline CDR1 SQVTM, CDR2 ANQGSEA. CDR3 nucleotide sequence: TGCAGCGTAGATACAGGGTACAATGAGCAGTTCTTC. It translates to CSVDTGYNEQFF.

In this sample, this clone turned up a few times. This chain uses TRBV5-6 with TRBJ1-1, with D perhaps matching TRBD1 (5 bases). V lost 4 bases and J 1 base, leaving 14 bases between the germline ends. This CDR3 is 15 amino acids long. Germline V gene lookup returns CDR1 SGHDT and CDR2 YYEEEE. The chain's CDR3 is CASSPGLNKNTEAFF. CDR3 coding DNA: TGTGCCAGCAGCCCGGGACTGAACAAGAACACTGAAGCTTTCTTT.

This clone was seen a few times. This sequence joins TRBV6-5 and TRBJ2-5; 8 bases agree with TRBD2. Looked up from germline, CDR1 is MNHEY and CDR2 is SVGAGI. With V trimmed by 2 bases and J by 5 bases, 4 bases remained unmatched. This CDR3 region has 14 residues. The CDR3 nucleotides are TGTGCCAGCAGTTACGCGGGGGGAGGGGAGACCCAGTACTTC. Translated: CASSYAGGGETQYF.

The J gene is TRBJ1-3, the V gene TRBV6-1; D unresolved. V dropped 8 bases and J dropped 0 bases, with 14 bases sitting between them. Germline values: CDR1 MNHNS, CDR2 SASEGT. The CDR3 contains 15 residues. CDR3 in amino acids: CASGALLFSGNTIYF. The CDR3 coding sequence is TGTGCCAGCGGCGCCTTACTATTCTCTGGAAACACCATATATTTT.

This clone was detected a few times. J is TRBJ2-7 and V is TRBV15, with 7 positions matching TRBD2. This CDR3 spans 13 amino acids. Germline-derived CDR1 and CDR2 are LNHNV and YYDKDF (reference sequence). The V and J ends lost 8 bases and 3 bases, in that order; junction bases with no gene match: 7. The chain's CDR3 is CATSDGGYYEQYF. In nucleotides, the CDR3 is TGTGCCACCTCGGACGGGGGGTACTACGAGCAGTACTTC.

This clone was picked up a small number of times. This sequence joins TRBV19 and TRBJ2-1, with 9 bases aligning to TRBD2. In germline, CDR1 is LNHDA, CDR2 SQIVND (reference sequence). CDR3 length: 10 amino acids. Trimming at V came to 11 bases and at J to 14 bases, leaving 7 bases not matched to a gene. CDR3 nucleotides: TGTGCCGGCACTAGCGGGCGGGAGTTCTTC. It specifies CAGTSGREFF.